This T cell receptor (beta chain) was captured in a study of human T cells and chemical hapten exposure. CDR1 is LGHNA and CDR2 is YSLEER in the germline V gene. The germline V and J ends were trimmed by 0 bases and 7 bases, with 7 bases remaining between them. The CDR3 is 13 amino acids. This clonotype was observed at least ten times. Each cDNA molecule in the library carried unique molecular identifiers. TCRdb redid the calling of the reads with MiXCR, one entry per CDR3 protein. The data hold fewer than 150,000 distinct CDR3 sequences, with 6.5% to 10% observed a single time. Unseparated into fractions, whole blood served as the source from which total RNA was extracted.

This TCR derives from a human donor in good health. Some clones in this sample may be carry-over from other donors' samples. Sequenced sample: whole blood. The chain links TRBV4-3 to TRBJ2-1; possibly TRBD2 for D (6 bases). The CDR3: CASSQDGGNEQFF. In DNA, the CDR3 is TGCGCCAGCAGCCAAGATGGGGGGAATGAGCAGTTCTTC.